This entry lists 30 T cell receptor beta chains sequenced from one sample in a study of blood T cell repertoires in COVID-19. Data came from immunoSEQ multiplex PCR; TCRdb stores just in-frame clones and leaves some out. The table includes around 300,000 clones, approximately 85% detected once. Sample: peripheral blood. All receptors come from a man younger than 35 with active or convalescent COVID-19.

The V call is TRBV6-5, the J call TRBJ2-7, with D tentatively TRBD2 (5 bases). This CDR3 region has 12 residues. Trimming shortened V by 7 bases and J by 0 bases, and 7 bases separated the two germline ends. The germline V gene has CDR1 MNHEY and CDR2 SVGAGI. CDR3 region: CASKRSSYEQYF. The CDR3 nucleotides are TGTGCCAGCAAGCGGAGCTCCTACGAGCAGTACTTC.

The rearrangement uses TRBV7-8 and TRBJ1-2; D perhaps matches TRBD1 (5 bases). Germline V lookup: CDR1 SGHVS, CDR2 FQNEAQ. Trimming removed 1 base at V and 0 bases at J, with 15 bases between. The CDR3 totals 17 residues. The CDR3 nucleotides are TGTGCCAGCAGCTTAGTCCAGGGATTCGCTCCTAACTATGGCTACACCTTC. This encodes CASSLVQGFAPNYGYTF.

This clone was seen just once. The same CDR3 arises from other DNA sequences in this sample as well. The V call is TRBV5-1, the J call TRBJ1-1; 7 nucleotides match TRBD1. This CDR3 spans 14 amino acids. Germline V CDR1 and CDR2: SGHRS, YFSETQ. The V and J ends lost 3 bases and 4 bases, in that order; junction bases with no gene match: 6. The chain's CDR3 is CASSWGQGGTEAFF. CDR3 DNA: TGCGCCAGCAGCTGGGGGCAGGGGGGCACTGAAGCTTTCTTT.

This clone is categorized as medium-sized (0.01 to 0.1%). The rearrangement uses TRBV6-4 and TRBJ2-3; 12 positions agree with TRBD2. J lost 2 bases, V lost 4 bases, and 1 base had no gene match. Germline V gene data show CDR1 as MRHNA and CDR2 as SNTAGT. This CDR3 contains 15 residues. The DNA for the CDR3 is TGTGCCAGCAGTGCTAGCGGGGGGGCCACAGATACGCAGTATTTT. It specifies CASSASGGATDTQYF.

The chain carries TRBV18 and TRBJ1-6; 7 bases match TRBD1. The trim removed 3 bases at V and 8 bases at J, leaving 10 bases unmatched. The CDR3 spans 16 residues. Germline CDR1 is KGHSH and CDR2 is LQKENI. The CDR3 sequence is CASSPSAGGKDSPLHF. The CDR3 DNA is TGTGCCAGCTCACCGTCAGCAGGGGGTAAGGATTCACCCCTCCACTTT.

The gene calls are TRBV6-5 and TRBJ2-7, with TRBD1 matching over 8 bases. With 5 bases clipped from V and 3 bases from J, the junction kept 6 bases outside the gene matches. Germline V CDR1 and CDR2: MNHEY, SVGAGI. This CDR3 comprises 14 residues. The CDR3 bases are TGTGCCAGCAGTCGAGACAGGGGTGACTACGAGCAGTACTTC. It encodes CASSRDRGDYEQYF.

As concerns this clone: This CDR3 fails to terminate in the conserved phenylalanine or tryptophan, so it likely reflects a read error. Because the CDR3's place on the DNA is in doubt, the DNA is left out and the CDR3 is given as listed by TCRdb. V gene TRBV5-8 combines with J gene TRBJ1-4; the DNA was not used to check the table's D call, TRBD1. The germline CDR1 and CDR2 sequences are SGHTS and YDEGEE. The CDR3 extends over 14 residues, inclusive of both ends. CDR3 sequence reads: CASSLRHNRDKVSN.

The V call is TRBV11-2, the J call TRBJ1-1; the D gene is possibly TRBD1 (5 bases). V shed 1 base and J shed 7 bases, with 16 bases lying between them. Germline-derived CDR1 and CDR2 are SGHAT and FQNNGV. The CDR3 consists of 15 residues. CDR3: CASSLGPGGPSEAFF. The DNA of the CDR3 is TGTGCCAGCAGCTTAGGTCCCGGGGGACCTAGTGAAGCTTTCTTT.

V is TRBV19 and J is TRBJ2-7; possibly TRBD1 for D (6 bases). Germline CDR1 is LNHDA and CDR2 is SQIVND (reference sequence). With 5 bases removed from V and 5 bases from J, the gap between germline ends came to 13 bases. The CDR3 loop spans 13 amino acids. The CDR3 nucleotides are TGTGCCAGTAGTGCCAACAGGGTGGACGAGCAGTACTTC. This translates into CASSANRVDEQYF.

This chain joins TRBV5-5 and TRBJ2-1, with a tentative D call TRBD2 (5 bases). The CDR3 loop spans 12 amino acids. The V end was cut by 4 bases, the J end by 7 bases, with 9 bases between. Germline V CDR1 and CDR2: SGHKS, YYEKEE (reference sequence). CDR3 nucleotides: TGTGCCAGCAGCGCGACGGGGAATGAGCAGTTCTTC. This codes for CASSATGNEQFF.

V usage is TRBV19 and J usage is TRBJ1-3, with D possibly being TRBD1 (6 bases). This CDR3 has 17 residues. Trimming shortened V by 4 bases and J by 2 bases, and 18 bases separated the two germline ends. CDR1 LNHDA and CDR2 SQIVND come from the germline V gene (reference sequence). CDR3 DNA: TGTGCCAGTAGTAATTCATTGACAGGTCTGGCTGGAAACACCATATATTTT. Translating it yields CASSNSLTGLAGNTIYF. Based on the CDR3 plus reference TRBV19 and TRBJ1-3, the full variable domain is DGGITQSPKYLFRKEGQNVTLSCEQNLNHDAMYWYRQDPGQGLRLIYYSQIVNDFQKGDIAEGYSVSREKKESFPLTVTSAQKNPTAFYLCASSNSLTGLAGNTIYFGEGSWLTVV.

The chain uses TRBV6-5 and TRBJ2-7; 7 bases are shared with TRBD1. Germline lookup yields CDR1 MNHEY and CDR2 SVGAGI. The CDR3 runs to 13 residues. Trimming cost V 6 bases and J 5 bases; bases outside gene matches: 7. The DNA of the CDR3 is TGTGCCAGCAGGTCAGGGACAGTGAACGAGCAGTACTTC. Its protein is CASRSGTVNEQYF.

The chain couples TRBV5-5 to TRBJ2-7, with 10 bases fitting TRBD1. This CDR3 has 15 amino acids. The V gene's germline CDR1 is SGHKS and CDR2 YYEKEE (reference sequence). The V segment lost 4 bases and the J segment 6 bases; nucleotides outside the gene matches: 10. The CDR3 DNA is TGTGCCAGCAGCCCCTTCTGGGGACAGGGGACCGAGCAGTACTTC. Amino acid sequence: CASSPFWGQGTEQYF.

The genes are TRBV6-5 and TRBJ1-6; D is ambiguous. V lost 5 bases, J lost 6 bases, and 2 bases lay in between. Per the germline V gene, CDR1 is MNHEY and CDR2 is SVGAGI. The CDR3 is 11 residues long. The CDR3 DNA reads as TGTGCCAGCAGTCTTAATTCACCCCTCCACTTT. This translates into CASSLNSPLHF.

This clone was counted a single time. The gene calls are TRBV7-9 and TRBJ2-1; D might be TRBD1 (5 bases). From germline, CDR1 is SEHNR and CDR2 FQNEAQ (reference sequence). V gave up 0 bases and J gave up 4 bases, with 22 bases separating them. This CDR3 is built from 19 residues. This CDR3 is CASSLAQGSHPRVYNEQFF. CDR3 coding DNA: TGTGCCAGCAGCTTAGCTCAGGGTTCTCACCCTCGGGTATACAATGAGCAGTTCTTC.

This sequence joins TRBV6-5 and TRBJ1-5; 7 nucleotides align to TRBD1. J gave up 5 bases and V 8 bases, and 9 bases lay outside the gene matches. Germline V CDR1 and CDR2: MNHEY, SVGAGI. This CDR3 spans 14 amino acids. CDR3 residues: CASGYRGQYQPQHF. CDR3 nucleotides: TGTGCCAGCGGGTACAGGGGACAATATCAGCCCCAGCATTTT.

The V gene is TRBV10-3, the J gene TRBJ2-5; D possibly corresponds to TRBD2 (5 bases). V was clipped by 0 bases and J by 4 bases, with 9 bases between them. The CDR3 has 14 amino acids. The V gene's germline CDR1 is ENHRY and CDR2 SYGVKD. For the CDR3, the DNA is TGTGCCATCAGTGAGTCGGGAGCGAGAGAGACCCAGTACTTC. Translating it yields CAISESGARETQYF.

The chain joins TRBV24-1 to TRBJ1-1; 8 bases match TRBD1. The ends lost 4 bases at V and 8 bases at J; junction bases unmatched: 5. The CDR3 is 13 residues long. Germline CDR1 reads KGHDR; CDR2 reads SFDVKD. The CDR3 DNA sequence: TGTGCCACCAGTGACAGGACAGGGCGGGAAGCTTTCTTT. Amino acid sequence: CATSDRTGREAFF.

V and J are TRBV19 and TRBJ1-5; 7 positions match TRBD1. This CDR3 contains 15 residues. V lost 6 bases, J lost 4 bases, and 9 bases stayed unmatched. Germline V gene sequence: CDR1 LNHDA, CDR2 SQIVND (reference sequence). CDR3 protein: CASRRGQGTNQPQHF. The CDR3 bases are TGTGCCAGTAGGAGGGGGCAGGGGACGAATCAGCCCCAGCATTTT.

This clone appeared once. V gene TRBV11-2 combines with J gene TRBJ2-5; 9 positions match TRBD2. The CDR3 consists of 16 residues. Per germline, CDR1 SGHAT and CDR2 FQNNGV. V lost 1 base and J lost 5; bases outside the gene matches: 8. The CDR3 coding sequence is TGTGCCAGCAGCTTAGGGTTGCGGGGGGGCCCGGAGACCCAGTACTTC. It is translated as CASSLGLRGGPETQYF. The whole variable domain, filled in from reference TRBV11-2 and TRBJ2-5, reads EAGVAQSPRYKIIEKRQSVAFWCNPISGHATLYWYQQILGQGPKLLIQFQNNGVVDDSQLPKDRFSAERLKGVDSTLKIQPAKLEDSAVYLCASSLGLRGGPETQYFGPGTRLLVL.

V is TRBV7-9 and J is TRBJ2-3, with D perhaps TRBD2 (6 bases). CDR1 SEHNR and CDR2 FQNEAQ come from the germline V gene (reference sequence). V lost 3 bases, J lost 4 bases, and 14 bases lay in between. The CDR3 length is 15 residues. This CDR3 reads CASSFPDRGADTQYF. CDR3 nucleotide sequence: TGTGCCAGCAGCTTCCCGGACCGCGGGGCAGATACGCAGTATTTT.

This clone was picked up a small number of times. V usage is TRBV6-2 or TRBV6-3 and J usage is TRBJ2-7; 8 bases are a match to TRBD2. Unmatched junction bases numbered 7, after V lost 5 bases and J lost 4 bases. The germline CDR1 and CDR2 sequences are MNHEY and SVGEGT. This CDR3 region has 14 residues. CDR3 nucleotide sequence: TGTGCCAGCAGTAATAGCGGGACCTCTTACGAGCAGTACTTC. Its translation: CASSNSGTSYEQYF.

The V and J genes are TRBV7-2 and TRBJ2-5, with 8 bases matching TRBD2. V was clipped by 2 bases and J by 5 bases; unmatched bases: 7. The CDR3 covers 15 residues. Germline V gene data show CDR1 as SGHTA and CDR2 as FQGNSA. The CDR3 here is CASSLHGGAGETQYF. The DNA of the CDR3 is TGTGCCAGCAGCTTACACGGGGGGGCAGGCGAGACCCAGTACTTC.

This clone has a handful of counts. The chain combines TRBV7-9 with TRBJ1-2; D is undetermined. The CDR3 extends over 13 amino acids. Germline CDR1 is SEHNR and CDR2 is FQNEAQ (reference sequence). The V end was cut by 2 bases, the J end by 8 bases, with 12 bases between. The CDR3 here is CASSLRIGEGYTF. DNA of the CDR3: TGTGCCAGCAGCTTAAGGATCGGGGAAGGCTACACCTTC.

J is TRBJ1-1 and V is TRBV5-1, with 7 bases matching TRBD1. The CDR3 runs 15 residues. Trimming removed 3 bases from V and 3 bases from J; junction bases left unmatched: 8. Germline values: CDR1 SGHRS, CDR2 YFSETQ. The CDR3 DNA sequence: TGCGCCAGCAGCTCGGGGGACAGCGCCGACACTGAAGCTTTCTTT. This gives the protein CASSSGDSADTEAFF.

The chain employs TRBV2 and TRBJ2-5; D ambiguous. CDR1 is SNHLY and CDR2 is FYNNEI in the germline V gene. This CDR3 region has 14 residues. V shed 5 bases and J shed 4 bases, with 14 bases lying between them. In nucleotides, the CDR3 is TGTGCCAGCAGTCCGCCTAGTTATAGAGAGACCCAGTACTTC. Translation: CASSPPSYRETQYF. Looking up the rest from reference TRBV2 and TRBJ2-5 gives the full variable domain: EPEVTQTPSHQVTQMGQEVILRCVPISNHLYFYWYRQILGQKVEFLVSFYNNEISEKSEIFDDQFSVERPDGSNFTLKIRSTKLEDSAMYFCASSPPSYRETQYFGPGTRLLVL.

This clone was seen only once. The chain carries TRBV7-8 and TRBJ2-3; TRBD2 aligns across 10 bases. Looked up from germline, CDR1 is SGHVS and CDR2 is FQNEAQ. The trim removed 2 bases at V and 2 bases at J, leaving 4 bases unmatched. CDR3 length: 16 amino acids. The CDR3 protein is CASSLRLAGYTDTQYF. The CDR3 region has the DNA TGTGCCAGCAGCTTAAGACTAGCGGGTTACACAGATACGCAGTATTTT.

A note on this clone: A read error may account for a junction end that differs from germline. The rearrangement links TRBV6-5 to TRBJ2-7; 9 positions agree with TRBD1. This CDR3 comprises 13 residues. Germline V lookup: CDR1 MNHEY, CDR2 SVGAGI. CDR3 sequence: CASNYRGLYEQYF. CDR3 nucleotides: TGTGCCAGCAATTACAGGGGGCTCTACGAGCAGTACTTC.

The genes are TRBV19 and TRBJ1-1, with D possibly being TRBD1 (6 bases). V lost 7 bases, J lost 0 bases, and 9 bases lay in between. Germline V gene sequence: CDR1 LNHDA, CDR2 SQIVND (reference sequence). The CDR3 runs 13 residues. The CDR3 DNA is TGTGCCAGTAAGACAGGCCTGAACACTGAAGCTTTCTTT. This codes for CASKTGLNTEAFF.

The rearrangement links TRBV18 to TRBJ1-3; no firm D call. Trimming shortened V by 1 base and J by 0 bases, and 7 bases separated the two germline ends. This CDR3 comprises 15 residues. Germline-derived CDR1 and CDR2 are KGHSH and LQKENI. The chain's CDR3 is CASSPRQASGNTIYF. The CDR3 region has the DNA TGTGCCAGCTCACCACGGCAGGCCTCTGGAAACACCATATATTTT.